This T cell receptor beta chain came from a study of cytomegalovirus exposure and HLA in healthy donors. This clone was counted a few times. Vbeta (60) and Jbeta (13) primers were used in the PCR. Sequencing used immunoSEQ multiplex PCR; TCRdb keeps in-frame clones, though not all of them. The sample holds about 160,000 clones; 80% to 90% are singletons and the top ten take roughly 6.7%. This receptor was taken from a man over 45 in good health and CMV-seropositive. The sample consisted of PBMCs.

The DNA for the CDR3 is TGTGCCAGCAGCTTAGAGGGGGGGGCAGATACGCAGTATTTT. Translation: CASSLEGGADTQYF. The genes are TRBV7-8 and TRBJ2-3; possible D gene TRBD2, 7 bases. The V gene lost 1 base and the J gene lost 4 bases, with 9 bases spanning the gap. The CDR3 totals 14 residues. The germline gives CDR1 SGHVS, CDR2 FQNEAQ.